This TCR beta chain came from a study of long-term antiretroviral therapy in people with HIV. Study-level points and caveats: Pre-ART clonal expansion yielded clones that dominated the repertoire at all time points. Among HIV repertoires, CDR3 length ranges were narrower than those of controls.

The assay used was immunoSEQ (version v3.0), run at survey level. TCRdb's copy holds only in-frame clones and misses some; the assay was immunoSEQ multiplex PCR. Of approximately 28,000 clones listed, about 84% are singletons. Trimming took 5 bases from V and 6 from J; bases not matched to a gene: 9. Germline V gene data show CDR1 as MNHEY and CDR2 as SVGAGI. CDR3 length equals 14 residues. A note on this clone: Its antigen is still unknown.

This clonotype originated in a man between 40 and 49 years old with HIV. The chain is built from TRBV6-5 and TRBJ1-1, with 7 bases aligning to TRBD1. Specimen: unsorted PBMCs, collected 4.7 to 5 years after starting antiretroviral therapy. The DNA of the CDR3 is TGTGCCAGCAGTCCCGACAGGGTACTATCTGAAGCTTTCTTT. Translated, it gives CASSPDRVLSEAFF.